Each of the 31 T cell receptor beta chains below was sequenced from the same sample in a study of read filtering for tumor transcriptome and immune sequencing. This library used roughly 400 ng RNA and molecular barcoded adaptors spanning alpha/delta and beta/gamma chains. Using its own MiXCR run on the reads, TCRdb lists one record per CDR3 protein. The sample has around 38,000 distinct CDR3 sequences, approximately 15% seen once. The sample consisted of a population of CD138-negative cells sorted from bone marrow. The receptors derive from a donor aged 40 or older with multiple myeloma.

The chain uses TRBV27 and TRBJ2-1; unclear D gene. The V gene's germline CDR1 is MNHEY and CDR2 SMNVEV (reference sequence). The V and J ends lost 6 bases and 3 bases respectively, with 12 bases between them. The length of the CDR3 is 14 residues. The DNA of the CDR3 is TGTGCCAGCAGCCGAAAGGTCAACTACAATGAGCAGTTCTTC. The encoded protein is CASSRKVNYNEQFF.

This clonotype occurred many times. The conserved phenylalanine or tryptophan is not found at the CDR3 terminus, so this likely reflects a read error. The V call is TRBV18, the J call TRBJ2-1, with D possibly matching TRBD2 (5 bases). The V gene lost 2 bases and the J gene lost 1 base, with 9 bases spanning the gap. Germline CDR1 KGHSH, CDR2 LQKENI. The CDR3 has 15 amino acids. CDR3 region: CASSPVSGSYNEQFL. The CDR3 DNA sequence: TGTGCCAGCTCACCAGTCAGCGGTTCCTACAATGAGCAGTTCCTC.

This clonotype showed up many times. The genes are TRBV11-1 and TRBJ2-7, with D perhaps matching TRBD1 (5 bases). CDR3 length equals 14 residues. The V and J ends lost 1 base and 5 bases respectively, with 12 bases between them. Germline V gene sequence: CDR1 SGHAT, CDR2 FQDESV (reference sequence). CDR3 sequence (DNA): TGTGCCAGCAGCTTAGTCCAGGGCCGGGACGAGCAGTACTTC. This sequence encodes CASSLVQGRDEQYF.

This clonotype came up many times. The gene calls are TRBV29-1 and TRBJ2-2; D perhaps matches TRBD2 (5 bases). The CDR3 is 14 amino acids. Trimming took off 7 bases at V and 1 base at J, with 13 bases between the two ends. Germline V gives CDR1 SQVTM, CDR2 ANQGSEA. CDR3 loop: CSAGRGVNTGELFF. The CDR3 region has the DNA TGCAGCGCTGGGAGAGGAGTGAACACCGGGGAGCTGTTTTTT.

The chain has TRBV20-1 and TRBJ1-2; 12 bases line up with TRBD1. The CDR3 consists of 15 residues. V shed 0 bases, J shed 4 bases, and the junction held 3 bases outside the gene matches. Germline CDR1 DFQATT, CDR2 SNEGSKA (reference sequence). CDR3 DNA: TGCAGTGCTAGAGAGTGGGGACAGGGGGCCTATGGCTACACCTTC. Protein sequence: CSAREWGQGAYGYTF.

Of note for this clonotype: Given a far larger clone just one base away, this is likely a sequencing read error. This is likely a read error, given that the CDR3 carries no conserved phenylalanine or tryptophan at its end. This rearrangement joins TRBV12-3 or TRBV12-4 to TRBJ2-1; the match to TRBD2 covers 11 bases. This CDR3 contains 15 residues. V shed 6 bases and J 4 bases; nucleotides not matched to a gene: 5. This chain's CDR3 is CASRIAGGPYNEQFY. The CDR3 bases are TGTGCCAGCAGAATAGCGGGAGGGCCTTACAATGAGCAGTTCTAC.

Only a few counts were recorded for this clonotype. A much larger clonotype is one base distant, so this may be a read error. The rearrangement uses TRBV7-9 and TRBJ2-7, with 10 bases matching TRBD1. Germline V lookup: CDR1 SEHNR, CDR2 FQNEAQ (reference sequence). The CDR3 runs 15 residues. This chain's CDR3 is CASSPQTGGGYEQHF. The CDR3 bases are TGTGCCAGCAGCCCCCAGACAGGGGGCGGTTACGAGCAGCACTTC.

This clonotype was counted a few times. Likely a read error: the CDR3 ends without its conserved phenylalanine or tryptophan. The V call is TRBV25-1, the J call TRBJ2-5; D is unresolved. Germline loops: CDR1 MGHDK, CDR2 SYGVNS. Trimming left V 4 bases short and J 5 bases short, with 5 bases between. This CDR3 comprises 11 residues. The CDR3 coding sequence is TGTGCCAGCAGTGCCGTGGAGACCCAGTACCTC. This gives the protein CASSAVETQYL.

This clonotype was counted ten times or more. The genes are TRBV19 and TRBJ2-4, with TRBD2 matching 7 bases. Germline V gene lookup returns CDR1 LNHDA and CDR2 SQIVND (reference sequence). Trimming removed 9 bases from V and 2 bases from J; junction bases left unmatched: 1. The CDR3 is made up of 12 amino acids. CDR3 sequence: CASGRSKNIQYF. The CDR3 coding sequence is TGTGCCAGCGGGAGGTCCAAAAACATTCAGTACTTC. The full variable domain, with the rest looked up from reference TRBV19 and TRBJ2-4, is DGGITQSPKYLFRKEGQNVTLSCEQNLNHDAMYWYRQDPGQGLRLIYYSQIVNDFQKGDIAEGYSVSREKKESFPLTVTSAQKNPTAFYLCASGRSKNIQYFGAGTRLSVL.

This clonotype was counted a few times. The V call is TRBV2, the J call TRBJ2-6; 9 bases are shared with TRBD1. CDR3 length: 17 residues. Germline-derived CDR1 and CDR2 are SNHLY and FYNNEI. Trimming took 9 bases from V and 0 from J; bases not matched to a gene: 9. CDR3 DNA sequence: TGTGCCAGTGGGCGGACAGGGGCCGGCTCTGGGGCCAACGTCCTGACTTTC. Its protein product is CASGRTGAGSGANVLTF.

This clonotype counts as medium-sized (0.01 to 0.1%). The gene calls are TRBV20-1 and TRBJ2-1; D call uncertain. This CDR3 comprises 14 residues. V lost 7 bases to trimming and J lost 6 bases, with 19 bases between them. Germline-derived CDR1 and CDR2 are DFQATT and SNEGSKA (reference sequence). The CDR3, as DNA: TGCAGTGTCAGCCGGCGTGAACGATTCAATGAGCAGTTCTTC. Translated, it gives CSVSRRERFNEQFF.

Note on this clonotype: A read error may be the cause here, since a much bigger clone is one base away. The conserved phenylalanine or tryptophan normally closing the CDR3 is absent here, so this likely arose from a read error. CDR3 in amino acids: CASSVGHETQYL. CDR3 sequence (DNA): TGTGCCAGCAGTGTTGGGCACGAGACCCAGTACTTA. The chain recombines TRBV6-5 with TRBJ2-5; D gene ambiguous. Trimming left V 5 bases short and J 5 bases short, with 9 bases between. The CDR3 is 12 amino acids. Germline V gene sequence: CDR1 MNHEY, CDR2 SVGAGI.

Note on this clonotype: The likely explanation is a read error, given a far larger clone one base away. The V gene is TRBV27, the J gene TRBJ2-7; D perhaps matches TRBD2 (5 bases). The CDR3 consists of 13 residues. V was cut by 5 bases and J by 7 bases, with 15 bases left in between. Germline CDR1 MNHEY, CDR2 SMNVEV (reference sequence). In DNA form, the CDR3 reads TGTGCCAGCAGTAACGGGAAATACAATGAGCAGTACTTC. Translation: CASSNGKYNEQYF.

This clonotype appeared many times. V and J are TRBV3-1 and TRBJ2-7; D not certain. CDR3 length: 11 residues. V was trimmed by 2 bases and J by 6 bases, leaving 5 bases between them. Germline V lookup: CDR1 LGHDT, CDR2 YNNKEL (reference sequence). The CDR3 loop reads CASSQSREQYF. The CDR3 nucleotides read TGTGCCAGCAGCCAATCCCGCGAGCAGTACTTC.

This chain joins TRBV11-1 and TRBJ2-3; D possibly corresponds to TRBD2 (5 bases). With 3 bases removed from V and 2 bases from J, the gap between germline ends came to 15 bases. Germline CDR1 and CDR2: SGHAT and FQDESV (reference sequence). This CDR3 has 16 residues. The CDR3 spells CASSFTSGSHTDTQYF. The CDR3 coding sequence is TGTGCCAGCAGCTTCACGTCGGGATCTCACACAGATACGCAGTATTTT. Full variable domain (missing parts from reference TRBV11-1 and TRBJ2-3): EAEVAQSPRYKITEKSQAVAFWCDPISGHATLYWYRQILGQGPELLVQFQDESVVDDSQLPKDRFSAERLKGVDSTLKIQPAELGDSAMYLCASSFTSGSHTDTQYFGPGTRLTVL.

J is TRBJ2-5 and V is TRBV30, with TRBD1 matching over 7 bases. V dropped 1 base and J dropped 4; count of bases not matched to a gene: 3. The CDR3 length is 13 residues. Germline V gives CDR1 GTSNPN, CDR2 SVGIG (reference sequence). The CDR3, as DNA: TGTGCCTGGAGTGGGGACAGAGTAGAGACCCAGTACTTC. Translated: CAWSGDRVETQYF. Variable domain in full (rest from reference TRBV30 and TRBJ2-5): SQTIHQWPATLVQPVGSPLSLECTVEGTSNPNLYWYRQAAGRGLQLLFYSVGIGQISSEVPQNLSASRPQDRQFILSSKKLLLSDSGFYLCAWSGDRVETQYFGPGTRLLVL.

This clonotype has a count of ten or more. The rearrangement links TRBV20-1 to TRBJ2-1; 11 nucleotides match TRBD1. CDR3 length equals 16 residues. V lost 3 bases, J lost 4 bases, and 8 bases stayed unmatched. Per the germline V gene, CDR1 is DFQATT and CDR2 is SNEGSKA (reference sequence). CDR3 region: CSARDPGQGGYNEQFF. CDR3 bases: TGCAGTGCTAGGGACCCGGGACAGGGGGGATACAATGAGCAGTTCTTC.

This clonotype was seen many times. J is TRBJ2-7 and V is TRBV6-2 or TRBV6-3; 7 nucleotides agree with TRBD1. This CDR3 has 15 residues. V lost 6 bases, J lost 0 bases, and 8 bases stayed unmatched. Looked up from germline, CDR1 is MNHEY and CDR2 is SVGEGT. CDR3 bases: TGTGCCAGCAGAAAGGACAGGACGAGCTCCTACGAGCAGTACTTC. Protein: CASRKDRTSSYEQYF.

In this sample, this clonotype turned up a few times. One base away lies a much larger clone, so this may be a sequencing read error. The chain combines TRBV6-2 or TRBV6-3 with TRBJ2-7; 7 bases are a match to TRBD2. Germline loops: CDR1 MNHEY, CDR2 SVGEGT. Losses at the gene ends were 0 bases for V and 4 bases for J; bases not matched to a gene: 6. The CDR3 runs to 15 residues. DNA for the CDR3: TGTGCCAGCAGTTACTCGGTTCTAGCGGAGTACGAGCAGTACTTC. It specifies CASSYSVLAEYEQYF.

In its sample, this clonotype was seen a few times. The CDR3 region has the DNA TGTGCCGGCTACAGGGGTACTGAAGCTTTCTTT. Translation gives CAGYRGTEAFF. V is TRBV30 and J is TRBJ1-1; the match to TRBD1 covers 7 bases. CDR1 GTSNPN and CDR2 SVGIG come from the germline V gene (reference sequence). V was pared by 8 bases and J by 5 bases, with 5 bases of the junction left unmatched. This CDR3 has 11 residues.

This clonotype appeared many times. V is TRBV28 and J is TRBJ2-7, with a weak D call TRBD1 (6 bases). The CDR3 extends over 12 amino acids. The germline V gene has CDR1 MDHEN and CDR2 SYDVKM. V was pared by 10 bases and J by 0 bases, with 10 bases between. CDR3 region: CATRGNSYEQYF. CDR3 DNA: TGTGCCACCAGGGGAAACTCCTACGAGCAGTACTTC.

To note about this clonotype: This could be a read error, since a much larger clone is one nucleotide away. V usage is TRBV28 and J usage is TRBJ2-3, with D possibly matching TRBD1 (6 bases). Germline V gives CDR1 MDHEN, CDR2 SYDVKM. The CDR3 is 16 amino acids. The DNA of the CDR3 is TGTGCCAGCAGTTCCAACAGGGCGCCGGTCACAGATACGCGGTATTTT. This encodes CASSSNRAPVTDTRYF. Drawing the rest from reference TRBV28 and TRBJ2-3, the complete variable domain is DVKVTQSSRYLVKRTGEKVFLECVQDMDHENMFWYRQDPGLGLRLIYFSYDVKMKEKGDIPEGYSVSREKKERFSLILESASTNQTSMYLCASSSNRAPVTDTRYFGPGTRLTVL.

The gene calls are TRBV19 and TRBJ2-1, with 13 bases matching TRBD2. CDR3 length: 13 amino acids. The V gene's germline CDR1 is LNHDA and CDR2 SQIVND (reference sequence). The V and J ends lost 11 bases and 8 bases, in that order; junction bases with no gene match: 6. CDR3 protein: CAVRTSGSYEQFF. The CDR3 nucleotides read TGTGCCGTCCGGACTAGCGGGAGTTATGAGCAGTTCTTC.

A word on this clonotype: An end of the junction differs from the germline gene, which may be a read error. The gene calls are TRBV2 and TRBJ2-1; 8 nucleotides align to TRBD2. The CDR3 sequence is 14 residues long. The germline gives CDR1 SNHLY, CDR2 FYNNEI. As DNA, the CDR3 is TGTGCCAGCAGCCTACTAGCGGTATACAACGAGCAGTTCTTC. It encodes CASSLLAVYNEQFF. Filled out from reference TRBV2 and TRBJ2-1, the complete variable domain reads EPEVTQTPSHQVTQMGQEVILRCVPISNHLYFYWYRQILGQKVEFLVSFYNNEISEKSEIFDDQFSVERPDGSNFTLKIRSTKLEDSAMYFCASSLLAVYNEQFFGPGTRLTVL.

This clonotype was seen many times. This rearrangement joins TRBV12-3 or TRBV12-4 to TRBJ1-5; D unresolved. The CDR3 loop spans 12 amino acids. Trimming removed 6 bases from V and 9 bases from J, with 12 bases in between. The CDR3 sequence: CASSLFAGPQHF. In nucleotides, the CDR3 is TGTGCCAGCAGCTTATTCGCAGGGCCCCAGCATTTT.

In the case of this clonotype: A much more abundant neighbour one base away suggests this may be a read error. V usage is TRBV9 and J usage is TRBJ2-3; 7 bases fit TRBD1. Germline values: CDR1 SGDLS, CDR2 YYNGEE. The CDR3 spans 16 residues. The J segment lost 6 bases and the V segment lost 0 bases, leaving 10 bases of the junction unmatched. The CDR3 reads CASSVGVTGVHDTQYF. For the CDR3, the DNA is TGTGCCAGCAGCGTAGGGGTTACAGGGGTGCACGATACGCAGTATTTT.

This clonotype has at least ten counts. This chain uses TRBV29-1 with TRBJ2-3, with 7 bases identical to TRBD2. The V and J ends lost 3 bases and 0 bases, in that order; junction bases with no gene match: 6. This CDR3 is built from 15 residues. Per germline, CDR1 SQVTM and CDR2 ANQGSEA. CDR3 in DNA: TGCAGCGTTGATCCATCAGCGGGAAGCACAGATACGCAGTATTTT. Translating it yields CSVDPSAGSTDTQYF.

This clonotype was seen at least ten times. This chain joins TRBV30 and TRBJ1-5; TRBD1 might be the D (5 bases). V lost 1 base, J lost 4 bases, and 11 bases lay in between. The V gene's germline CDR1 is GTSNPN and CDR2 SVGIG (reference sequence). CDR3 length: 14 amino acids. The CDR3 sequence is CAWSGQSGNQPQHF. The CDR3 bases are TGTGCCTGGAGTGGACAGTCAGGAAATCAGCCCCAGCATTTT.

This clonotype was found many times. V and J are TRBV30 and TRBJ2-5, with D unresolved. CDR1 is GTSNPN, CDR2 SVGIG, per germline (reference sequence). V lost 0 bases and J lost 5, with 7 bases in between. The CDR3 spans 12 residues. CDR3 sequence: CAWSVLEETQYF. DNA for the CDR3: TGTGCCTGGAGTGTACTTGAGGAGACCCAGTACTTC.

The chain combines TRBV5-1 with TRBJ2-6; D could derive from TRBD1 or TRBD2 (5 bases each). V lost 2 bases and J 3 bases, leaving 12 bases between the germline ends. This CDR3 has 16 residues. Germline V gives CDR1 SGHRS, CDR2 YFSETQ. This chain's CDR3 is CASSFWGPLGANVLTF. CDR3 coding DNA: TGCGCCAGCAGCTTTTGGGGACCCCTTGGGGCCAACGTCCTGACTTTC.

This clonotype was seen only once. A read error may explain this, as a much larger clone is one base away. The CDR3 coding sequence is TGTGCCAGCAGCTTTGCGGGGGACAGTGAAGCTTTCTTT. It specifies CASSFAGDSEAFF. The chain couples TRBV7-8 to TRBJ1-1, with TRBD1 matching over 7 bases. CDR3 length equals 13 residues. Germline V lookup: CDR1 SGHVS, CDR2 FQNEAQ. V trimming: 3 bases; J trimming: 7 bases; junction bases outside the gene matches: 5.